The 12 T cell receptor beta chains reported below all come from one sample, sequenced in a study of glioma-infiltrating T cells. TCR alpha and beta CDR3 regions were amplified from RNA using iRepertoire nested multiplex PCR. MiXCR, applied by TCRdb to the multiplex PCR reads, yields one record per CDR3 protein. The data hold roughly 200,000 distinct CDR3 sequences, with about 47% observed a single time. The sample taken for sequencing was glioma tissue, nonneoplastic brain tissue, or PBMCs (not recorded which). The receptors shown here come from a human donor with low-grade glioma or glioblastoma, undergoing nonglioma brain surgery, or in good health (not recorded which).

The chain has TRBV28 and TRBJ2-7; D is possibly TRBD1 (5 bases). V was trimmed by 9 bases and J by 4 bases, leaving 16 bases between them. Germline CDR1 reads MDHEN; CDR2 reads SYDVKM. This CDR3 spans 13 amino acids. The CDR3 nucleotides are TGTGCCAGAGAATCAGGGAAACAATACGAGCAGTACTTC. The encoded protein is CARESGKQYEQYF.

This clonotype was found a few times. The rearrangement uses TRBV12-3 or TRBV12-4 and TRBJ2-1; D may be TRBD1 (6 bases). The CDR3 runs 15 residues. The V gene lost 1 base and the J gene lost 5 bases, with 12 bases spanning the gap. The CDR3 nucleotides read TGTGCCAGCAGTTTAGTAGGGGGAAGCCACAATGAGCAGTTCTTC. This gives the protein CASSLVGGSHNEQFF.

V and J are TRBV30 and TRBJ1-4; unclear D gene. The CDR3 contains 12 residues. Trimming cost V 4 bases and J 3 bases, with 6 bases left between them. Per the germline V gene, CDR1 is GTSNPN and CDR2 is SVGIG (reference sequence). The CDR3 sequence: CAWTASNEKLFF. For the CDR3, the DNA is TGTGCCTGGACGGCTTCTAATGAAAAACTGTTTTTT.

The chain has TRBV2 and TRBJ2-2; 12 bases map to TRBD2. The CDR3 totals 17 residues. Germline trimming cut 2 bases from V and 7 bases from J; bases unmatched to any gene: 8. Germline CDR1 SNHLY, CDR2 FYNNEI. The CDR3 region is CASSERLAGEGNGELFF. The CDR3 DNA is TGTGCCAGCAGTGAAAGACTAGCGGGAGAGGGGAACGGGGAGCTGTTTTTT.

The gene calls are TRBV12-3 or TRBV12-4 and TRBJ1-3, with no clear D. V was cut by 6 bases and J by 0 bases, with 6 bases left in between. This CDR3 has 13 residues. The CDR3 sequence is CASSPTSGNTIYF. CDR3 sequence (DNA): TGTGCCAGCAGCCCTACCTCTGGAAACACCATATATTTT.

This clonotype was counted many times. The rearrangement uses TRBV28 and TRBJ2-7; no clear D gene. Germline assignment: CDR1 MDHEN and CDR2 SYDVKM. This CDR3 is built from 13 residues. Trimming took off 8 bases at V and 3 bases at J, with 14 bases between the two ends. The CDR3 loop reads CASAGSLIYEQYF. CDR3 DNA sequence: TGTGCCAGCGCCGGGTCCCTGATCTACGAGCAGTACTTC.

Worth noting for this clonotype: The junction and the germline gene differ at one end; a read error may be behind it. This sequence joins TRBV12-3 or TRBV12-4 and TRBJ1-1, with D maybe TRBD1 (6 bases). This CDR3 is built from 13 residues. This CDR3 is CASKRTVNTEASF. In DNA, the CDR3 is TGTGCCAGCAAGCGGACAGTGAACACTGAAGCTTCCTTT.

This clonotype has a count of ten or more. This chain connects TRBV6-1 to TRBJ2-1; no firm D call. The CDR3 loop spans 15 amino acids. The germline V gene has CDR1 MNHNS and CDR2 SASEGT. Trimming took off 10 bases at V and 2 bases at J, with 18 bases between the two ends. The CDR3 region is CATISVLQTYNEQFF. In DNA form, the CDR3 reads TGTGCCACCATCTCCGTACTCCAAACCTACAATGAGCAGTTCTTC.

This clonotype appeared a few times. The DNA for the CDR3 is TGTGCCAGCAGTCCTGGACTAGCGGGCACCTACGAGCAGTACTTC. Its protein product is CASSPGLAGTYEQYF. The chain is built from TRBV28 and TRBJ2-7; 11 bases are shared with TRBD2. The CDR3 length is 15 residues. Trimming took 5 bases from V and 2 from J; bases not matched to a gene: 5. Per germline, CDR1 MDHEN and CDR2 SYDVKM.

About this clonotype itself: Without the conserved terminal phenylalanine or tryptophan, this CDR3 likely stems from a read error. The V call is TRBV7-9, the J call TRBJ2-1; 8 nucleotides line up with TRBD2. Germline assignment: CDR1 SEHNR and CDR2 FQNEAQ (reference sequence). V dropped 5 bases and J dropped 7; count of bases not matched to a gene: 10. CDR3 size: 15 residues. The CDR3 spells CASSASGRLWNEQFL. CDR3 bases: TGTGCCAGCAGCGCCAGCGGGAGACTATGGAATGAGCAGTTCCTC.

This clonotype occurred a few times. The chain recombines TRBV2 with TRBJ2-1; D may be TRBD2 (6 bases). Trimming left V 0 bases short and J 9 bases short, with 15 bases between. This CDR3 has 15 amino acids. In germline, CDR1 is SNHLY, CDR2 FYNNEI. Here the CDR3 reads CASSEAGLQRGEQFF. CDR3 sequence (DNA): TGTGCCAGCAGTGAAGCGGGACTTCAGAGGGGTGAGCAGTTCTTC.

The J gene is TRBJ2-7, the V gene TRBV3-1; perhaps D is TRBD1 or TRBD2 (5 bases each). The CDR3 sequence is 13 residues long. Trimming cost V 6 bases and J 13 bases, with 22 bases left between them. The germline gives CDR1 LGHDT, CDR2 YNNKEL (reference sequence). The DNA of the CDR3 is TGTGCCAGCAGTCAAATCGGTCGGGACGGGCATTACTTC. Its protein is CASSQIGRDGHYF.